Listed below are T cell receptor beta chains from one sample, sequenced in a study of blood T cell repertoires in COVID-19. Sequenced by immunoSEQ multiplex PCR; TCRdb stores in-frame clones only, minus some. The sample contains fewer than 400,000 clones, just over 85% of which appear only once. Sequencing was performed on PBMCs or T cells enriched from blood (not recorded which). Receptors originate from a man between 25 and 39 years old who had recovered from COVID-19. CDR3s include the opening cysteine and the closing phenylalanine or tryptophan. Each record gives: V gene, clone size, D gene, J gene, CDR3 protein, CDR3 DNA. A D gene is named only where the DNA matches it firmly. The size of a clone is reported for some rows only, either as once, few or many, or as a class for expanded clones.

TRBV24-1	.	TRBD2	TRBJ2-1	CATSDSLAGAYNEQFF	TGTGCCACCAGTGATTCTCTGGCGGGAGCCTACAATGAGCAGTTCTTC
TRBV6-1	.	TRBD2	TRBJ2-7	CASSEAGAGGGTEQYF	TGTGCCAGCAGTGAAGCCGGGGCGGGAGGTGGTACGGAGCAGTACTTC
TRBV6-5	.	.	TRBJ1-2	CASSYTGDGYGYTF	TGTGCCAGCAGTTATACGGGGGACGGCTATGGCTACACCTTC
TRBV7-8	.	.	TRBJ1-2	CASSLDVDYGYTF	TGTGCCAGCAGCTTAGACGTAGACTATGGCTACACCTTC
TRBV5-1	.	.	TRBJ2-7	CASSSSDSSYEQYF	TGCGCCAGCAGCTCGTCCGACTCCTCCTACGAGCAGTACTTC
TRBV27	.	TRBD2	TRBJ2-1	CASSRTSGPYNEQFF	TGTGCCAGCAGCCGGACTAGCGGTCCCTACAATGAGCAGTTCTTC
TRBV9	.	.	TRBJ1-1	CASSVGGEKGTEAFF	TGTGCCAGCAGCGTAGGGGGGGAAAAGGGGACTGAAGCTTTCTTT
TRBV10-3	.	.	TRBJ2-3	CAISGGDRTDTQYF	TGTGCCATCAGTGGTGGAGACCGCACAGATACGCAGTATTTT
TRBV18	.	TRBD2	TRBJ2-2	CASSPRLAANTGELFF	TGTGCCAGCTCACCGAGACTAGCGGCTAACACCGGGGAGCTGTTTTTT
TRBV12-3/TRBV12-4	.	.	TRBJ1-2	CASSPTVYGYTF	TGTGCCAGCAGCCCGACAGTCTATGGCTACACCTTC
TRBV3-1/TRBV3-2	many	.	TRBJ2-7	CASSQGTLLNYEQYF	TGTGCCAGCAGCCAAGGAACACTACTAAACTACGAGCAGTACTTC